This T cell receptor beta chain was retrieved from a study of beta chain features in type 1 diabetes. Points from the study as a whole: Patients showed naive, central memory and Treg TCRB repertoires that appeared more similar than those of healthy donors. In all four CD4+ subsets, TCRB CDR3 length was significantly, moderately reduced in type 1 diabetes. Unsettled here was the matter of whether HLA type influences TCRB rearrangement.

In germline, CDR1 is SGHTA, CDR2 FQGNSA. The CDR3 extends over 14 amino acids. J gave up 7 bases and V 4 bases, and 5 bases lay outside the gene matches. This clone was found a few times. Its specificity is unknown. A sort by CD45RO/CCR7/CD25/CD127/CD95/CD27 yielded CD4+ naive, central memory, regulatory and stem cell-like memory cells. What was sequenced were expressed TCRB transcripts, since all of the isolated RNA had been reverse transcribed. Produced via immunoSEQ multiplex PCR; TCRdb's table is partial and in-frame only. The sample lists 970,000 or so clones; about a sixth were seen once. This TCR derives from a young woman in good health. The sequenced sample was naive CD4+ T cells from blood. The J gene is TRBJ2-1, the V gene TRBV7-2, with TRBD1 identical over 9 bases. In DNA, the CDR3 is TGTGCCAGCAGCTCCCGGGACAGGGTTAATGAGCAGTTCTTC. Translating it yields CASSSRDRVNEQFF. The entire variable domain, with the rest obtained from reference TRBV7-2 and TRBJ2-1, is as follows: GAGVSQSPSNKVTEKGKDVELRCDPISGHTALYWYRQSLGQGLEFLIYFQGNSAPDKSGLPSDRFSAERTGGSVSTLTIQRTQQEDSAVYLCASSSRDRVNEQFFGPGTRLTVL.